Following are 4 T cell receptor beta chains from one sample sequenced in a study of T cell changes during pregnancy in multiple sclerosis. Data came from immunoSEQ multiplex PCR; TCRdb stores just in-frame clones and leaves some out. The profile shows about 40,000 clones, about 94% of them singletons. Sequenced material: peripheral blood, taken in the third trimester of pregnancy. The receptor set was obtained from a female donor with multiple sclerosis, enrolled in a pregnancy study.

The chain employs TRBV5-1 and TRBJ2-7; D perhaps matches TRBD2 (6 bases). The CDR3 spans 15 residues. Germline V CDR1 and CDR2: SGHRS, YFSETQ. The germline V and J ends were trimmed by 1 base and 0 bases, with 11 bases remaining between them. CDR3 sequence reads: CASSLNPGVSYEQYF. In DNA, the CDR3 is TGCGCCAGCAGCTTGAATCCGGGAGTCTCCTACGAGCAGTACTTC.

The rearrangement uses TRBV7-9 and TRBJ2-5; 9 bases match TRBD1. This CDR3 has 17 residues. Trimming removed 5 bases from V and 1 base from J; junction bases left unmatched: 11. CDR1 and CDR2 (germline): SEHNR, FQNEAQ (reference sequence). CDR3 sequence reads: CASSRPTGTGIQETQYF. CDR3 DNA sequence: TGTGCCAGCAGCCGCCCAACCGGGACAGGGATCCAAGAGACCCAGTACTTC.

The chain is built from TRBV2 and TRBJ2-1; TRBD1 matches 9 bases. CDR1 SNHLY and CDR2 FYNNEI come from the germline V gene. This CDR3 is built from 17 residues. The trim removed 7 bases at V and 4 bases at J, leaving 14 bases unmatched. CDR3 sequence (DNA): TGTGCCAGCACCAGTAGATCCGGGACAGGGATGTACAATGAGCAGTTCTTC. Its translation is CASTSRSGTGMYNEQFF.

V gene TRBV9 combines with J gene TRBJ2-1; the match to TRBD2 covers 7 bases. Unmatched junction bases numbered 2, after V lost 0 bases and J lost 5 bases. Germline V CDR1 and CDR2: SGDLS, YYNGEE. The CDR3 consists of 14 residues. The CDR3 here is CASSVAGGNNEQFF. In DNA, the CDR3 is TGTGCCAGCAGCGTAGCGGGGGGAAACAATGAGCAGTTCTTC. Complete variable domain (other parts from reference TRBV9 and TRBJ2-1): DSGVTQTPKHLITATGQRVTLRCSPRSGDLSVYWYQQSLDQGLQFLIQYYNGEERAKGNILERFSAQQFPDLHSELNLSSLELGDSALYFCASSVAGGNNEQFFGPGTRLTVL.